These 5 T cell receptor beta chains were all obtained from the same sample, sequenced in a study of graft-versus-host responses after intestinal transplantation. Data came from immunoSEQ multiplex PCR; TCRdb stores just in-frame clones and leaves some out. The table records roughly 110,000 clones, approximately 88% of them present only once. For these receptors, no antigen is known. Sequencing used unstimulated CD4+ T cells sorted from spleen or lymph node cells, obtained before transplant. The receptors stem from a human donor who was the organ donor for an intestinal transplant.

The chain has TRBV9 and TRBJ2-2, with no clear D. The CDR3 totals 13 residues. V was trimmed by 0 bases and J by 4 bases, leaving 4 bases between them. Germline CDR1 SGDLS, CDR2 YYNGEE. CDR3 DNA sequence: TGTGCCAGCAGCGTAGGCATCACCGGGGAGCTGTTTTTT. Protein sequence: CASSVGITGELFF.

This clone was observed a few times. The chain combines TRBV7-9 with TRBJ2-5, with 11 positions matching TRBD1. Germline CDR1 SEHNR, CDR2 FQNEAQ (reference sequence). CDR3 length equals 15 residues. With 6 bases clipped from V and 3 bases from J, the junction kept 6 bases outside the gene matches. The CDR3 region is CASRDGTGGKETQYF. As DNA, the CDR3 is TGTGCCAGCAGAGACGGGACAGGGGGGAAAGAGACCCAGTACTTC.

The CDR3 reads CASGDRGNQPQHF. CDR3 nucleotides: TGTGCCAGTGGGGACAGGGGCAATCAGCCCCAGCATTTT. The gene calls are TRBV7-9 and TRBJ1-5, with 9 nucleotides matching TRBD1. Looked up from germline, CDR1 is SEHNR and CDR2 is FQNEAQ (reference sequence). J lost 2 bases, V lost 9 bases, and 2 bases had no gene match. This CDR3 has 13 amino acids.

The chain links TRBV10-3 to TRBJ2-6; no firm D call. This CDR3 contains 14 residues. V shed 2 bases and J shed 3 bases, with 5 bases lying between them. Germline CDR1 reads ENHRY; CDR2 reads SYGVKD. The CDR3 loop is CAISEGLGANVLTF. Written as DNA, the CDR3 is TGTGCCATCAGTGAGGGTCTTGGGGCCAACGTCCTGACTTTC.

The rearrangement uses TRBV4-1 and TRBJ2-5, with D perhaps matching TRBD1 (5 bases). Germline values: CDR1 MGHRA, CDR2 YSYEKL. The V end was cut by 2 bases, the J end by 3 bases, with 7 bases between. The CDR3 totals 13 residues. This CDR3 is CASSQLDKETQYF. The CDR3 DNA is TGCGCCAGCAGCCAATTGGACAAAGAGACCCAGTACTTC.